The 14 T cell receptor beta chains reported below all come from one sample, sequenced in a study of blood T cell repertoires in COVID-19. The method was immunoSEQ multiplex PCR; TCRdb's version includes in-frame clones alone and lacks a portion of them. The table includes some 200,000 clones, around 87% detected once. Source material: PBMCs or T cells enriched from blood (not recorded which). The receptor set was obtained from a woman aged 18-29 years in a cohort exposed to, infected with or recovered from COVID-19 (not recorded which).

This chain uses TRBV7-9 with TRBJ1-1, with D maybe TRBD1 (5 bases). Deletions cut 5 bases from V and 8 bases from J, with 18 bases between. Germline V gives CDR1 SEHNR, CDR2 FQNEAQ (reference sequence). This CDR3 has 14 amino acids. CDR3 bases: TGTGCCAGCAGCCGCGGACGCCGGGGGAGGGAAGCTTTCTTT. Amino acid sequence: CASSRGRRGREAFF.

The rearrangement links TRBV7-9 to TRBJ2-1; 10 nucleotides agree with TRBD2. The CDR3 contains 14 residues. With V trimmed by 3 bases and J by 11 bases, 7 bases remained unmatched. Per the germline V gene, CDR1 is SEHNR and CDR2 is FQNEAQ (reference sequence). CDR3 sequence: CASSLEGTSVKQFF. The DNA for the CDR3 is TGTGCCAGCAGCTTGGAGGGGACTAGCGTTAAGCAGTTCTTC.

The chain has TRBV5-1 and TRBJ1-4, with 9 bases matching TRBD1. The germline CDR1 and CDR2 sequences are SGHRS and YFSETQ. V shed 2 bases, J shed 7 bases, and the junction held 15 bases outside the gene matches. This CDR3 region has 18 residues. As DNA, the CDR3 is TGCGCCAGCAGCTTTACTGGACAGGGGCCTTTAACGGCTGAAAAACTGTTTTTT. Protein sequence: CASSFTGQGPLTAEKLFF.

The chain carries TRBV6-5 and TRBJ2-7; 8 bases match TRBD2. Looked up from germline, CDR1 is MNHEY and CDR2 is SVGAGI. The CDR3 runs to 16 residues. V shed 2 bases and J 6 bases; nucleotides not matched to a gene: 12. DNA of the CDR3: TGTGCCAGCAGTTACCTGATGGTAGCGGGGCGGTCCGAGCAGTACTTC. Its protein is CASSYLMVAGRSEQYF.

This sequence joins TRBV7-2 and TRBJ2-7, with TRBD2 as a possible D gene (6 bases). This CDR3 is 15 amino acids long. In germline, CDR1 is SGHTA, CDR2 FQGNSA. V lost 2 bases to trimming and J lost 4 bases, with 15 bases between them. DNA for the CDR3: TGTGCCAGCAGCTTATTCGGGGGATTGGAGTACGAGCAGTACTTC. It specifies CASSLFGGLEYEQYF.

The genes are TRBV28 and TRBJ1-1; TRBD1 matches 9 bases. Germline values: CDR1 MDHEN, CDR2 SYDVKM. This CDR3 has 15 amino acids. The ends lost 5 bases at V and 1 base at J; junction bases unmatched: 5. CDR3 sequence reads: CASSKTGGWNTEAFF. The CDR3 region has the DNA TGTGCCAGCAGTAAAACAGGGGGCTGGAACACTGAAGCTTTCTTT.

The CDR3 loop is CASSVFPGTAMGDTQYF. CDR3 DNA sequence: TGTGCCAGCAGCGTATTCCCCGGGACAGCAATGGGAGATACGCAGTATTTT. The genes are TRBV9 and TRBJ2-3, with 7 bases lining up with TRBD1. There are 17 residues in the CDR3. The germline V gene has CDR1 SGDLS and CDR2 YYNGEE. The J segment lost 5 bases and the V segment lost 1 base, leaving 13 bases of the junction unmatched.

V and J are TRBV5-1 and TRBJ1-3; 7 nucleotides agree with TRBD1. This CDR3 has 15 amino acids. CDR1 is SGHRS, CDR2 YFSETQ, per germline. J was trimmed by 4 bases and V by 3 bases; bases with no gene match: 7. CDR3 sequence: CASSSDRAGGNTIYF. In DNA form, the CDR3 reads TGCGCCAGCAGCTCTGACAGGGCCGGGGGAAACACCATATATTTT.

This clone was seen once. The rearrangement uses TRBV12-5 and TRBJ2-5; D might be TRBD1 (6 bases). This CDR3 region has 12 residues. V dropped 3 bases and J dropped 9 bases, with 11 bases sitting between them. Per germline, CDR1 LGHNT and CDR2 FRNRAP. The DNA of the CDR3 is TGTGCTAGTGGTTTATTTACAGGGCCCCAGTACTTC. Translation gives CASGLFTGPQYF.

The chain uses TRBV18 and TRBJ2-5, with 7 positions matching TRBD1. The germline gives CDR1 KGHSH, CDR2 LQKENI. J lost 5 bases, V lost 3 bases, and 12 bases had no gene match. This CDR3 region has 16 residues. In DNA form, the CDR3 reads TGTGCCAGCTCACCTGGGATGACGCTCAGGGGGGAGACCCAGTACTTC. Translation gives CASSPGMTLRGETQYF.

J is TRBJ1-1 and V is TRBV6-6; TRBD1 agrees at 8 bases. Trimming removed 1 base from V and 3 bases from J; junction bases left unmatched: 1. Germline V gene data show CDR1 as MNHNY and CDR2 as SVGAGI (reference sequence). The CDR3 length is 14 residues. DNA of the CDR3: TGTGCCAGCAGTTACTTACAGGGGGACACTGAAGCTTTCTTT. This encodes CASSYLQGDTEAFF.

This clone was recorded only once. The chain's CDR3 is CASSLQPGTEAFF. Here the CDR3 DNA reads TGTGCCAGCAGCTTACAGCCGGGCACTGAAGCTTTCTTT. The chain combines TRBV7-9 with TRBJ1-1; no clear D. The CDR3 sequence is 13 residues long. Germline V gives CDR1 SEHNR, CDR2 FQNEAQ (reference sequence). V was cut by 2 bases and J by 4 bases, with 8 bases left in between. The full variable domain, in which reference TRBV7-9 and TRBJ1-1 provide the parts outside the CDR3, is DTGVSQNPRHKITKRGQNVTFRCDPISEHNRLYWYRQTLGQGPEFLTYFQNEAQLEKSRLLSDRFSAERPKGSFSTLEIQRTEQGDSAMYLCASSLQPGTEAFFGQGTRLTVV.

This clone turned up a few times. The chain couples TRBV15 to TRBJ2-1, with D perhaps matching TRBD2 (5 bases). Germline V gene data show CDR1 as LNHNV and CDR2 as YYDKDF (reference sequence). V lost 0 bases and J 0 bases, leaving 15 bases between the germline ends. The CDR3 is 18 amino acids. CDR3 residues: CATSREPRDYSSYNEQFF. The DNA for the CDR3 is TGTGCCACCAGCAGAGAACCCCGGGATTACAGCTCCTACAATGAGCAGTTCTTC.

This clone occurred once. The genes are TRBV10-1 and TRBJ1-2, with 10 bases aligning to TRBD1. Germline CDR1 reads WNHNN; CDR2 reads SYGVQD (reference sequence). V dropped 10 bases and J dropped 5; count of bases not matched to a gene: 22. The CDR3 spans 18 residues. CDR3 region: CATEVKLGTGEVRYGYTF. The CDR3 coding sequence is TGCGCCACCGAAGTAAAACTCGGGACAGGGGAAGTTAGGTATGGCTACACCTTC.